This entry concerns a single TCR beta chain. Cells designated naive CD8 were CD45RO-negative and were positively selected for CCR7, with terminally differentiated effector memory CD45RA+ cells excluded. Assay used: immunoSEQ multiplex PCR; TCRdb lists only in-frame clones, some missing. Of approximately 2,000,000 clones in the sample, 93% are singletons; the top ten hold over 1.5%. The sample comes from a study of shared clonotypes between healthy human individuals. Germline CDR1 is LNHDA and CDR2 is SQIVND (reference sequence). The V and J ends lost 0 bases and 10 bases respectively, with 10 bases between them. CDR3 length: 13 residues.

The gene calls are TRBV19 and TRBJ2-1; D is tentatively TRBD1 or TRBD2 (5 bases each). This clonotype was obtained from a man younger than 35 in good health. Some clones in this sample may be carry-over from other donors' samples. The specimen was naive CD8+ T cells from PBMCs. Written as DNA, the CDR3 is TGTGCCAGTAGTATAGATGTGGGACGGGAGCAGTTCTTC. Translating gives CASSIDVGREQFF. Variable domain in full (rest from reference TRBV19 and TRBJ2-1): DGGITQSPKYLFRKEGQNVTLSCEQNLNHDAMYWYRQDPGQGLRLIYYSQIVNDFQKGDIAEGYSVSREKKESFPLTVTSAQKNPTAFYLCASSIDVGREQFFGPGTRLTVL.